These 11 T cell receptor beta chains came from one sample sequenced in a study of breast tumors, draining lymph nodes, adjacent tissues. Using its own MiXCR run on the multiplex PCR reads, TCRdb lists one record per CDR3 protein. This table has about 47,000 distinct CDR3 sequences, more than 20% appearing once. The specimen was breast tumor tissue. The origin of the receptors is a female donor with breast cancer. Some clones in this sample may be carry-over from other donors' samples.

This clonotype occurred many times. The chain has TRBV5-1 and TRBJ2-2, with a weak D call TRBD2 (5 bases). Trimming cost V 1 base and J 6 bases, with 16 bases left between them. This CDR3 spans 16 amino acids. CDR1 is SGHRS, CDR2 YFSETQ, per germline. The CDR3: CASSLLSGLLAGELFF. The CDR3, as DNA: TGCGCCAGCAGCTTGTTGAGCGGCCTCTTAGCCGGGGAGCTGTTTTTT.

As for this clonotype: A much more abundant neighbour one base away suggests this may be a read error. The chain employs TRBV7-3 and TRBJ2-3; 8 bases map to TRBD2. CDR3 length equals 15 residues. In germline, CDR1 is SGHTA, CDR2 FQGTGA. CDR3 sequence: CTSSASGHPTDTQYF. The CDR3 DNA sequence: TGTACCAGCAGCGCTAGCGGGCACCCCACAGATACGCAGTATTTT.

A few counts support this clonotype. This may be a read error, as it is one base from a much larger clone. V is TRBV10-3 and J is TRBJ1-5, with D unresolved. CDR1 and CDR2 from the germline V gene are ENHRY and SYGVKD. The CDR3 loop spans 13 amino acids. CDR3 sequence reads: CAIHGSLNQPPHF. CDR3 DNA: TGTGCCATCCACGGGTCTCTGAATCAGCCCCCGCATTTT.

Details on this clonotype: Possible read error: a much larger clone is one base away. The conserved final phenylalanine or tryptophan is absent from the CDR3, which likely points to a read error. This chain connects TRBV5-4 to TRBJ1-5, with TRBD1 matching over 7 bases. CDR1 and CDR2 (germline): SGHNT, YYREEE (reference sequence). This CDR3 spans 14 amino acids. The J segment lost 3 bases and the V segment lost 4 bases, leaving 4 bases of the junction unmatched. CDR3 nucleotide sequence: TGTGCCAGCAGCCCCGGGACAGACAATCAGCCCCAGCATTTG. It encodes CASSPGTDNQPQHL.

This clonotype occurred many times. The V gene is TRBV9, the J gene TRBJ2-3; no reliable D call. The CDR3 runs 17 residues. Germline loops: CDR1 SGDLS, CDR2 YYNGEE. Trimming shortened V by 4 bases and J by 9 bases, and 27 bases separated the two germline ends. The chain's CDR3 is CASSPLDRRGPSHTQYF. The CDR3 coding sequence is TGTGCCAGCAGCCCCCTAGACCGTCGCGGTCCCAGTCACACGCAGTATTTT. The full variable domain, its missing parts supplied by reference TRBV9 and TRBJ2-3, is DSGVTQTPKHLITATGQRVTLRCSPRSGDLSVYWYQQSLDQGLQFLIQYYNGEERAKGNILERFSAQQFPDLHSELNLSSLELGDSALYFCASSPLDRRGPSHTQYFGPGTRLTVL.

The CDR3 is CASSFWVEELFF. For the CDR3, the DNA is TGTGCCAGCAGTTTTTGGGTCGAGGAGCTGTTTTTT. The chain carries TRBV28 and TRBJ2-2, with D unclear. This CDR3 spans 12 amino acids. Germline CDR1 and CDR2: MDHEN and SYDVKM. The ends were cut back, 3 bases at V and 10 bases at J, with 9 bases in the middle.

This rearrangement joins TRBV6-1 to TRBJ2-2, with D unresolved. Deletions cut 5 bases from V and 4 bases from J, with 8 bases between. Germline V CDR1 and CDR2: MNHNS, SASEGT. The CDR3 extends over 13 amino acids. The CDR3 nucleotides are TGTGCCAGCAGTCCGAGCTTCACCGGGGAGCTGTTTTTT. Protein sequence: CASSPSFTGELFF.

This clonotype was seen ten or more times. The chain is built from TRBV10-3 and TRBJ2-1; 14 bases are shared with TRBD2. Germline CDR1 and CDR2: ENHRY and SYGVKD. J was trimmed by 6 bases and V by 7 bases; bases with no gene match: 5. The CDR3 consists of 15 residues. The chain's CDR3 is CAITKGLAGVNEQFF. CDR3 bases: TGTGCCATCACCAAGGGACTAGCGGGAGTCAATGAGCAGTTCTTC.

This clonotype was counted at least ten times. The J gene is TRBJ1-6, the V gene TRBV3-1, with D unresolved. V was cut by 1 base and J by 9 bases, with 10 bases left in between. Germline-derived CDR1 and CDR2 are LGHDT and YNNKEL (reference sequence). CDR3 length equals 14 residues. CDR3 bases: TGTGCCAGCAGCCAAGGGCCCCGCGCTTCACCCCTCCACTTT. Its protein product is CASSQGPRASPLHF.

This clonotype was seen at least ten times. The rearrangement links TRBV7-2 to TRBJ2-1; D possibly corresponds to TRBD2 (6 bases). Trimming removed 5 bases at V and 6 bases at J, with 11 bases between. The CDR3 runs to 13 residues. The germline V gene encodes CDR1 SGHTA and CDR2 FQGNSA. This chain's CDR3 is CASSLTSFNEQFF. The DNA of the CDR3 is TGTGCCAGCAGCCTGACTAGTTTCAATGAGCAGTTCTTC.

This clonotype is medium-sized in the sample. This chain uses TRBV2 with TRBJ2-7; 8 bases align to TRBD2. V was clipped by 10 bases and J by 3 bases; unmatched bases: 5. The CDR3 runs to 12 residues. CDR1 is SNHLY and CDR2 is FYNNEI in the germline V gene. CDR3 DNA: TGTGCCACGAGCGGGGGAAGCTACGAGCAGTACTTC. As protein: CATSGGSYEQYF.